This T cell receptor beta chain was obtained from a study of radiation and T cells in renal cell carcinoma. Turning to the study itself: Nephrectomy followed 15 Gy stereotactic body radiation by 4 weeks. Study-level findings and limits: Baseline intratumoral clonotype presence is unknown without pretreatment biopsies. Top tumor clonotypes rose in blood 2 weeks post-radiation, then contracted.

Sequencing used immunoSEQ multiplex PCR; TCRdb keeps in-frame clones, though not all of them. This sample has tens of thousands of clones, with around 85% found just once. CDR1 and CDR2 from the germline V gene are MDHEN and SYDVKM. Trimming left V 6 bases short and J 0 bases short, with 15 bases between. The CDR3 runs 16 residues. This clone was seen only a few times. Its cognate antigen is unknown. Time point in this sample: blood 2 weeks post-SBRT. Treatment here: 15 Gy SBRT to primary tumor, nephrectomy 4 weeks later. The receptor's source is a woman in her fifties or sixties with renal cell carcinoma. This rearrangement joins TRBV28 to TRBJ1-5; D uncertain. The material was blood, obtained from a patient whose treatment included radiotherapy and nephrectomy. The CDR3 coding sequence is TGTGCCAGCAGAAATTCGGGCGGCTATAGCAATCAGCCCCAGCATTTT. This translates into CASRNSGGYSNQPQHF.